Listed here are 5 T cell receptor beta chains from one sample, sequenced in a study of blood T cell repertoires in COVID-19. Sequenced by immunoSEQ multiplex PCR; TCRdb stores in-frame clones only, minus some. Of about 200,000 clones in the sample, approximately 80% were seen once. Sequencing was performed on peripheral blood. These TCRs come from a man aged 35-49 years with acute or convalescent COVID-19.

The rearrangement uses TRBV4-2 and TRBJ1-2; TRBD1 matches 9 bases. The trim removed 4 bases at V and 8 bases at J, leaving 11 bases unmatched. The CDR3 has 15 amino acids. Germline V lookup: CDR1 LGHNA, CDR2 YNFKEQ. CDR3 region: CASSPELQGALGYTF. The CDR3, as DNA: TGTGCCAGCAGCCCAGAATTACAGGGGGCGCTCGGCTACACCTTC.

The table lists this clone with a few counts. The genes are TRBV27 and TRBJ1-4; 8 bases map to TRBD1. The CDR3 is 15 residues long. Per germline, CDR1 MNHEY and CDR2 SMNVEV (reference sequence). Losses at the gene ends were 2 bases for V and 6 bases for J; bases not matched to a gene: 5. DNA of the CDR3: TGTGCCAGCAGTTTAAGCGGACAGGGTTATGAAAAACTGTTTTTT. Translating gives CASSLSGQGYEKLFF.

This rearrangement joins TRBV25-1 to TRBJ1-2; maybe TRBD1 (5 bases). The CDR3 runs 14 residues. The germline V and J ends were trimmed by 1 base and 7 bases, with 13 bases remaining between them. Looked up from germline, CDR1 is MGHDK and CDR2 is SYGVNS. CDR3 in amino acids: CASSEWGEWRGYTF. CDR3 DNA: TGTGCCAGCAGTGAATGGGGGGAGTGGCGTGGCTACACCTTC.

This chain joins TRBV6-5 and TRBJ1-1; no reliable D call. This CDR3 is 14 amino acids long. Germline CDR1 is MNHEY and CDR2 is SVGAGI. Deletions cut 5 bases from V and 1 base from J, with 11 bases between. CDR3 nucleotide sequence: TGTGCCAGCAGTCTCACCGCAGGGAACACTGAAGCTTTCTTT. It codes for CASSLTAGNTEAFF.

V and J are TRBV5-4 and TRBJ2-1, with 9 bases matching TRBD2. CDR3 length equals 15 residues. With V trimmed by 2 bases and J by 14 bases, 14 bases remained unmatched. Germline values: CDR1 SGHNT, CDR2 YYREEE (reference sequence). The CDR3 here is CASSLERLADPGEFF. Here the CDR3 DNA reads TGTGCCAGCAGCTTAGAGAGACTAGCGGACCCCGGGGAGTTCTTC. Supplemented by reference TRBV5-4 and TRBJ2-1, the full variable domain reads ETGVTQSPTHLIKTRGQQVTLRCSSQSGHNTVSWYQQALGQGPQFIFQYYREEENGRGNFPPRFSGLQFPNYSSELNVNALELDDSALYLCASSLERLADPGEFFGPGTRLTVL.